These T cell receptor beta chains were read from a single sample in a study of OX40 agonist ivuxolimab in advanced cancers. Generated by immunoSEQ multiplex PCR, the TCRdb table keeps only in-frame clones and is missing some. The table lists just over 50,000 clones, about nine tenths of them singletons. Sequenced material: CD4+ or CD8+ T cells sorted from blood, taken in a trial of the OX40 agonist ivuxolimab. The receptors originated from an adult with an advanced solid tumor such as melanoma, head and neck, liver or kidney cancer. Both conserved end residues are part of each CDR3. The D gene is left open where the match is weak. Clone sizes are given selectively: once, few, many, or a class where the clone is expanded.

d_call: -
v_call: TRBV7-6
clone_size: -
j_call: TRBJ1-5
cdr3_nt: TGTGCCAGCAGCCACAGCCCCAATCAGCCCCAGCATTTT
cdr3_aa: CASSHSPNQPQHF

d_call: TRBD1
v_call: TRBV9
clone_size: once
j_call: TRBJ1-1
cdr3_nt: TGTGCCAGCAGCGTAGCAGGGGGGGACACTGAAGCTTTCTTT
cdr3_aa: CASSVAGGDTEAFF

d_call: -
v_call: TRBV18
clone_size: -
j_call: TRBJ1-2
cdr3_nt: TGTGCCAGCTCACCAGGGGCGGGCTACACCTTC
cdr3_aa: CASSPGAGYTF

d_call: -
v_call: TRBV29-1
clone_size: -
j_call: TRBJ1-5
cdr3_nt: TGCAGCGTCAGCGGGAGCAATCAGCCCCAGCATTTT
cdr3_aa: CSVSGSNQPQHF

d_call: TRBD2
v_call: TRBV5-1
clone_size: -
j_call: TRBJ2-5
cdr3_nt: TGCGCCAGCAGCTCCGGGACTACAATGGAGACCCAGTACTTC
cdr3_aa: CASSSGTTMETQYF

d_call: -
v_call: TRBV11-2
clone_size: -
j_call: TRBJ2-1
cdr3_nt: TGTGCCAGCAGCTGGGGGGCGACAGGCACTGAGCAGTTCTTC
cdr3_aa: CASSWGATGTEQFF

d_call: -
v_call: TRBV6-5
clone_size: -
j_call: TRBJ1-1
cdr3_nt: TGTGCCAGTTGCGCGGGCCGGGACACTGAAGCTTTCTTT
cdr3_aa: CASCAGRDTEAFF

d_call: -
v_call: TRBV30
clone_size: -
j_call: TRBJ1-3
cdr3_nt: TGTGCCTGGAGTGTTCGGAGGCTAGCCGGAAACACCATATATTTT
cdr3_aa: CAWSVRRLAGNTIYF

d_call: -
v_call: TRBV5-1
clone_size: once
j_call: TRBJ2-7
cdr3_nt: TGCGCCAGCAGCTCCCGAGCAGAGGGCGAGCAGTACTTC
cdr3_aa: CASSSRAEGEQYF

d_call: -
v_call: TRBV11-3
clone_size: -
j_call: TRBJ2-5
cdr3_nt: TGTGCCAGCAGCTTGGAACAGGACGAGACCCAGTACTTC
cdr3_aa: CASSLEQDETQYF

d_call: -
v_call: TRBV7-6
clone_size: -
j_call: TRBJ2-5
cdr3_nt: TGTGCCAGCAGCTCGGAGGGGGAGACCCAGTACTTC
cdr3_aa: CASSSEGETQYF

d_call: -
v_call: TRBV5-1
clone_size: -
j_call: TRBJ1-6
cdr3_nt: TGCGCCAGCTCGGACCATGTGGGGTCACCCCTCCACTTT
cdr3_aa: CASSDHVGSPLHF

d_call: -
v_call: TRBV6-5
clone_size: once
j_call: TRBJ1-4
cdr3_nt: TGTGCCAGCAGTTACTCGGGGACCGTCCATGAAAAACTGTTTTTT
cdr3_aa: CASSYSGTVHEKLFF

d_call: TRBD2
v_call: TRBV7-2
clone_size: -
j_call: TRBJ2-4
cdr3_nt: TGTGCCAGCAGCTTAGGTTTACTAGCGTTCCTAGCCAAAAACATTCAGTACTTC
cdr3_aa: CASSLGLLAFLAKNIQYF

d_call: -
v_call: TRBV7-2
clone_size: -
j_call: TRBJ1-5
cdr3_nt: TGTGCCAGCAGCTTACCCCCGGGGGGCAATCAGCCCCAGCATTTT
cdr3_aa: CASSLPPGGNQPQHF

d_call: TRBD2
v_call: TRBV19
clone_size: -
j_call: TRBJ2-5
cdr3_nt: TGTGCCAGTAGTAGCGGGAGAGGTGAGACCCAGTACTTC
cdr3_aa: CASSSGRGETQYF

d_call: -
v_call: TRBV4-1
clone_size: -
j_call: TRBJ2-1
cdr3_nt: TGCGCCAGCAGCCAAGATTGGGGGTCCCTTTACAATGAGCAGTTCTTC
cdr3_aa: CASSQDWGSLYNEQFF

d_call: -
v_call: TRBV7-8
clone_size: -
j_call: TRBJ2-2
cdr3_nt: TGTGCCAGCAGCTTAGCCAGGGCGAACACCGGGGAGCTGTTTTTT
cdr3_aa: CASSLARANTGELFF

d_call: -
v_call: TRBV28
clone_size: -
j_call: TRBJ1-3
cdr3_nt: TGTGCCAGCACCGAAAGTCGGGGGGCTGGAAACACCATATATTTT
cdr3_aa: CASTESRGAGNTIYF

d_call: -
v_call: TRBV4-2
clone_size: -
j_call: TRBJ2-3
cdr3_nt: TGTGCCAGCAGCCAAGATGGGGGGAAGTTGACTCGAGATACGCAGTATTTT
cdr3_aa: CASSQDGGKLTRDTQYF

d_call: -
v_call: TRBV6-5
clone_size: -
j_call: TRBJ2-5
cdr3_nt: TGTGCCAGCAGTACTCCCGGGGGCCAGTACTTC
cdr3_aa: CASSTPGGQYF

d_call: -
v_call: TRBV10-3
clone_size: -
j_call: TRBJ1-1
cdr3_nt: TGTGCCATCAGTGAGTTAGACTCCTTAAGTGGAGCTTTCTTT
cdr3_aa: CAISELDSLSGAFF

d_call: -
v_call: TRBV14
clone_size: -
j_call: TRBJ1-1
cdr3_nt: TGTGCCAGCAGCCAAAGGCAGGGTTGGGCCACTGAAGCTTTCTTT
cdr3_aa: CASSQRQGWATEAFF

d_call: -
v_call: TRBV6-5
clone_size: -
j_call: TRBJ1-5
cdr3_nt: TGTGCCAGCAGGGGTAGCAATCAGCCCCAGCATTTT
cdr3_aa: CASRGSNQPQHF

d_call: -
v_call: TRBV6-1
clone_size: -
j_call: TRBJ2-7
cdr3_nt: TGTGCCAGCAGCGCCCTAGTATACAGTTACGAGCAGTACTTC
cdr3_aa: CASSALVYSYEQYF

d_call: TRBD1
v_call: TRBV5-6
clone_size: -
j_call: TRBJ1-5
cdr3_nt: TGTGCCAGCAGCTCATCGGCAGGGGGCTGGAATCAGCCCCAGCATTTT
cdr3_aa: CASSSSAGGWNQPQHF

d_call: TRBD2
v_call: TRBV27
clone_size: few
j_call: TRBJ2-3
cdr3_nt: TGTGCCAGCAGTTTATATAGCGGGAGGGGGGGATATACGCAGTATTTT
cdr3_aa: CASSLYSGRGGYTQYF

d_call: TRBD1
v_call: TRBV10-3
clone_size: -
j_call: TRBJ2-1
cdr3_nt: TGTGCCATCAGTGCAGGACAGGGGGGCAATGAGCAGTTCTTC
cdr3_aa: CAISAGQGGNEQFF

d_call: -
v_call: TRBV10-3
clone_size: -
j_call: TRBJ2-2
cdr3_nt: TGTGCCATCAGTGAGGGACAGAAGAACACCGGGGAGCTGTTTTTT
cdr3_aa: CAISEGQKNTGELFF

d_call: -
v_call: TRBV10-3
clone_size: -
j_call: TRBJ1-5
cdr3_nt: TGTGCCATCAGTGAGCGTGGGGCAGACAATCAGCCCCAGCATTTT
cdr3_aa: CAISERGADNQPQHF

d_call: -
v_call: TRBV7-9
clone_size: -
j_call: TRBJ2-3
cdr3_nt: TGTGCCAGCAGCAAGGGGGGAACGGCAGATACGCAGTATTTT
cdr3_aa: CASSKGGTADTQYF

d_call: -
v_call: TRBV29-1
clone_size: -
j_call: TRBJ1-2
cdr3_nt: TGCAGCGGAGGGGGGTCAGCGGGCTACACCTTC
cdr3_aa: CSGGGSAGYTF

d_call: TRBD2
v_call: TRBV10-3
clone_size: -
j_call: TRBJ2-7
cdr3_nt: TGTGCCATCAGTGGCGTAGCGGGGGTTTCCTACGAGCAGTACTTC
cdr3_aa: CAISGVAGVSYEQYF

d_call: TRBD1
v_call: TRBV6-5
clone_size: once
j_call: TRBJ1-4
cdr3_nt: TGTGCCAGCAGTTACCGTAAGACAGGGTCGGGGGAAAAACTGTTTTTT
cdr3_aa: CASSYRKTGSGEKLFF

d_call: TRBD1
v_call: TRBV27
clone_size: few
j_call: TRBJ1-4
cdr3_nt: TGTGCCAGCAGCCAGTCAGGGACAGGGGCGGTCGGAAAACTGTTTTTT
cdr3_aa: CASSQSGTGAVGKLFF

d_call: -
v_call: TRBV6-1
clone_size: -
j_call: TRBJ2-7
cdr3_nt: TGTGCCAGCAGTGATTCCTACGAGCAGTACTTC
cdr3_aa: CASSDSYEQYF

d_call: TRBD2
v_call: TRBV5-1
clone_size: -
j_call: TRBJ2-2
cdr3_nt: TGCGCCAGCAGCCTCCGACTAGCGGCAAACACCGGGGAGCTGTTTTTT
cdr3_aa: CASSLRLAANTGELFF

d_call: -
v_call: TRBV6-5
clone_size: -
j_call: TRBJ2-3
cdr3_nt: TGTGCCAGCAGTTACTCGGGACCTCCCACAGATACGCAGTATTTT
cdr3_aa: CASSYSGPPTDTQYF

d_call: -
v_call: TRBV29-1
clone_size: -
j_call: TRBJ1-1
cdr3_nt: TGCAGCGTTGAAAACGCGAGTGAAGCTTTCTTT
cdr3_aa: CSVENASEAFF

d_call: -
v_call: TRBV20-1
clone_size: once
j_call: TRBJ2-1
cdr3_nt: TGCAGTGCTTACAGGGTTTATGAGCAGTTCTTC
cdr3_aa: CSAYRVYEQFF

d_call: TRBD1
v_call: TRBV28
clone_size: -
j_call: TRBJ2-7
cdr3_nt: TGTGCCAGCAGTTTATTGGGACAGGGGAACTACGAGCAGTACTTC
cdr3_aa: CASSLLGQGNYEQYF

d_call: TRBD1
v_call: TRBV19
clone_size: -
j_call: TRBJ2-7
cdr3_nt: TGTGCCAGTAGCCGGGACAGGGGGGTCTACGAGCAGTACTTC
cdr3_aa: CASSRDRGVYEQYF

d_call: -
v_call: TRBV11-3
clone_size: -
j_call: TRBJ2-2
cdr3_nt: TGTGCCAGCAGCTTAGTCGGAGGGACCACCGGGGAGCTGTTTTTT
cdr3_aa: CASSLVGGTTGELFF

d_call: -
v_call: TRBV28
clone_size: -
j_call: TRBJ1-2
cdr3_nt: TGTGCCACGAGGGGGAGTCCTGGCTACACCTTC
cdr3_aa: CATRGSPGYTF

d_call: TRBD2
v_call: TRBV6-5
clone_size: -
j_call: TRBJ2-3
cdr3_nt: TGTGCCAGCAGTTACTCCTCCCCTAGCGGGGGTGTGCAGTATTTT
cdr3_aa: CASSYSSPSGGVQYF

d_call: -
v_call: TRBV5-1
clone_size: -
j_call: TRBJ2-3
cdr3_nt: TGCGCCAGCAGCTTGTACGAGGGTGTAGTCACAGATACGCAGTATTTT
cdr3_aa: CASSLYEGVVTDTQYF

d_call: TRBD2
v_call: TRBV9
clone_size: few
j_call: TRBJ2-3
cdr3_nt: TGTGCCAGCAGCAGCGGACTAGCGGGATCTGGCACAGATACGCAGTATTTT
cdr3_aa: CASSSGLAGSGTDTQYF

d_call: -
v_call: TRBV9
clone_size: -
j_call: TRBJ2-1
cdr3_nt: TGTGCCAGCAGCGTAGATCTACAAGACTACAATGAGCAGTTCTTC
cdr3_aa: CASSVDLQDYNEQFF

d_call: -
v_call: TRBV28
clone_size: once
j_call: TRBJ2-1
cdr3_nt: TGTGCCAGCAGTTTTCAGGCAGTTTACAATGAGCAGTTCTTC
cdr3_aa: CASSFQAVYNEQFF

d_call: TRBD1
v_call: TRBV10-3
clone_size: -
j_call: TRBJ1-2
cdr3_nt: TGTGCCATCAGTGGCTCGACAGGGTCTAACTATGGCTACACCTTC
cdr3_aa: CAISGSTGSNYGYTF

d_call: -
v_call: TRBV6-6
clone_size: -
j_call: TRBJ2-5
cdr3_nt: TGTGCCAGCAAGTCTGGGGGTATCACAGAGACCCAGTACTTC
cdr3_aa: CASKSGGITETQYF

d_call: TRBD1
v_call: TRBV28
clone_size: -
j_call: TRBJ1-5
cdr3_nt: TGTGCCAGCAGAAGACAGGGGGCCTTCAATCAGCCCCAGCATTTT
cdr3_aa: CASRRQGAFNQPQHF

d_call: TRBD2
v_call: TRBV9
clone_size: -
j_call: TRBJ2-5
cdr3_nt: TGTGCCAGCAGCGCGCGGACTAGCGGGGGGCCCCCAGAGACCCAGTACTTC
cdr3_aa: CASSARTSGGPPETQYF

d_call: TRBD1
v_call: TRBV7-9
clone_size: -
j_call: TRBJ1-1
cdr3_nt: TGTGCCAGCAGCCCCTCGAGGACAGGCATAAAGGGCACTGAAGCTTTCTTT
cdr3_aa: CASSPSRTGIKGTEAFF